This TCR beta chain was sequenced in a study of regulatory T cells in long-lasting Graves disease. Noted time point: newly diagnosed GD, antithyroid drugs for less than 3 months. RNA from PBMCs was the source of the TCR library. Building the TCR beta libraries relied on iRepertoire HTBI primers, and CDR3 regions underwent Arm-PCR. Each CDR3 protein is one row after TCRdb ran MiXCR on the multiplex PCR reads. The profile covers about 440,000 distinct CDR3 sequences, with 15% appearing a single time and 16% taken by the ten largest. About this clonotype: Antigen unknown.

CDR3 length equals 15 residues. The V gene's germline CDR1 is SEHNR and CDR2 FQNEAQ (reference sequence). The V gene lost 3 bases and the J gene lost 0 bases, with 9 bases spanning the gap. Regarding the study as a whole: Fewer public clonotypes were shared by new patients (roughly 970) than by persistent patients (about 3,000). Persistent-disease Graves' patients showed less TCR diversity than new cases. Under persistent disease, TRBV28, TRBJ1-2 and TRBJ2-5 were used preferentially.

Another study also made use of these data, one on T cells in Graves' hyperthyroidism and ophthalmopathy. That work contributes: The TCR CDR3 first-round RT-PCR relied on the HTBI primer set.

This sequence joins TRBV7-9 and TRBJ1-3; no clear D. Sequencing used peripheral blood mononuclear cells (PBMCs), obtained at new diagnosis, from a patient treated with antithyroid drugs. The sequence was collected from a woman aged 25 to 39 with Graves disease. The CDR3 DNA reads as TGTGCCAGCAGCTTTTGGAGGCACTCTGGAAACACCATATATTTT. Amino acid sequence: CASSFWRHSGNTIYF.